Only a few counts were recorded for the clone carrying this T cell receptor beta chain. Its antigen is unknown. Every sample gave at least 5 micrograms of total RNA when it was extracted. Using a J-beta primer mix together with a sample-barcoded 5' primer, a second PCR was run for about 7 to 12 cycles. There were at least 2.5 million CDR3-containing paired-end reads obtained from each sample. TCRdb itself ran the 5' RACE reads through MiXCR, one entry per CDR3 protein. The sample includes around 1.1 million distinct CDR3 sequences, approximately 38% of them seen just once. The sample comes from a study of blood T cells in healthy people across ages. The study's findings and limits: The unknown donor CMV status may have confounded expanded clonotype changes.

The CDR3 runs to 15 residues. V lost 5 bases to trimming and J lost 8 bases; unmatched junction nucleotides: 11. The V gene's germline CDR1 is MDHEN and CDR2 SYDVKM. Sequenced: blood. The source is a man aged 18 to 30 in good health. The V and J genes are TRBV28 and TRBJ1-2; 10 bases line up with TRBD1. CDR3 amino acids: CASSPGQGPSGGYTF. The CDR3 bases are TGTGCCAGCAGTCCGGGACAGGGGCCTTCTGGGGGCTACACCTTC.